This T cell receptor beta chain was sequenced in a study of prognosis after radiotherapy for stage I lung cancer. The CDR3 covers 14 residues. The V gene's germline CDR1 is MRHNA and CDR2 SNTAGT. V shed 4 bases and J 7 bases; nucleotides not matched to a gene: 5. By proportion, this clonotype is medium-sized. The genomic DNA TCR beta CDR3 region underwent two rounds of multiplex PCR. Each TRBV and TRBJ gene had its own primer in the first PCR round. Each CDR3 protein is one row after TCRdb ran MiXCR on the multiplex PCR reads. Counted here are approximately 30,000 distinct CDR3 sequences, around 32% occurring once; the ten biggest clones make up roughly an eighth.

The material was PBMCs, obtained before or after stereotactic body radiation therapy (not recorded which). This sequence originates from a donor over 45 with non-small cell lung cancer. The V gene is TRBV6-4, the J gene TRBJ2-1, with 9 bases aligning to TRBD2. CDR3 in DNA: TGTGCCAGCAGTGTTGAGCGGGGGGTTAATGAGCAGTTCTTC. Its translation is CASSVERGVNEQFF.